This T cell receptor beta chain was captured in a study of cytomegalovirus exposure and HLA in healthy donors. Turning to the study itself: An analysis done earlier identified about 120 million unique TCR beta sequences from about 179 million T cells. Whole-study results and caveats: As a later analysis showed, several of the most significant clusters appeared to be linked to common viral pathogens. There were some V segments, including TRBV6-2 and TRBV6-3, excluded as indistinguishable. Whilst most TCR sequences proved rare, a subset of public TCRs occurred across many donors.

The germline CDR1 and CDR2 sequences are SGDLS and YYNGEE. The CDR3 is 15 residues long. V dropped 0 bases and J dropped 1 base, with 10 bases sitting between them. PCR employed 60 Vbeta and 13 Jbeta primers. Libraries were prepared by immunoSEQ multiplex PCR; TCRdb keeps only in-frame clonotypes and omits some of them. The repertoire includes under 200,000 clones, about four fifths of them detected once, and about 1.8% sits in the top ten. Comment on this clone: As yet, its antigen is unknown.

The TCR originated in a man aged 35-49 years in good health and CMV-seropositive. The chain carries TRBV9 and TRBJ1-1, with a possible D match to TRBD1 (6 bases). Sequencing used PBMCs. The CDR3 sequence is CASSVGQGTNTEAFF. The DNA of the CDR3 is TGTGCCAGCAGCGTAGGGCAGGGGACGAACACTGAAGCTTTCTTT.